The 26 T cell receptor beta chains given below trace back to one sample, sequenced in a study of blood T cell repertoires in COVID-19 (dated by TCRdb to 2018 to 2021). The library came from the immunoSEQ multiplex PCR assay. TCRdb holds this immuneACCESS table with in-frame rearrangements only. Some clones are missing; in checked studies, unresolved V genes explain under half, and the rest has no known cause. Recorded for this sample are 220,000 or so clones; approximately 84% of them occurred a single time. The ten largest clones add up to about 2.4% of the sample. Sample: peripheral blood. Receptors originate from a woman in her fifties or sixties with acute or convalescent COVID-19.

This chain connects TRBV30 to TRBJ2-3, with 9 bases that match TRBD2. This CDR3 has 14 amino acids. Trimming removed 0 bases from V and 7 bases from J; junction bases left unmatched: 5. Germline CDR1 GTSNPN, CDR2 SVGIG (reference sequence). The CDR3 loop is CAWSVSGGTNTQYF. The CDR3 nucleotides read TGTGCCTGGAGTGTGAGCGGGGGGACCAATACGCAGTATTTT.

V usage is TRBV6-1 and J usage is TRBJ2-3, with D perhaps matching TRBD1 (5 bases). Germline loops: CDR1 MNHNS, CDR2 SASEGT. The CDR3 consists of 14 residues. With 2 bases removed from V and 4 bases from J, the gap between germline ends came to 10 bases. In nucleotides, the CDR3 is TGTGCCAGCAGTGAACAGGGTTGGGCAGATACGCAGTATTTT. Its translation: CASSEQGWADTQYF.

This sequence joins TRBV3-1 (or the pseudogene TRBV3-2) and TRBJ2-3; 8 positions match TRBD1. With 3 bases clipped from V and 0 bases from J, the junction kept 5 bases outside the gene matches. From germline, CDR1 is LGHDT and CDR2 YNNKEL (reference sequence). The CDR3 is made up of 16 amino acids. CDR3 sequence reads: CASSHLGQESTDTQYF. The DNA for the CDR3 is TGTGCCAGCAGCCATTTGGGACAGGAGAGCACAGATACGCAGTATTTT.

The V gene is TRBV30, the J gene TRBJ2-7; D remains ambiguous. CDR1 is GTSNPN and CDR2 is SVGIG in the germline V gene (reference sequence). V gave up 0 bases and J gave up 3 bases, with 12 bases separating them. This CDR3 region has 14 residues. The CDR3 region is CAWSVSGFLYEQYF. In DNA, the CDR3 is TGTGCCTGGAGTGTATCGGGTTTCCTCTACGAGCAGTACTTC.

The chain links TRBV7-2 to TRBJ2-1, with D perhaps matching TRBD1 (5 bases). This CDR3 comprises 15 residues. Germline values: CDR1 SGHTA, CDR2 FQGNSA. Between the trimmed V and J ends, which lost 2 bases and 9 bases, there was a span of 17 bases. CDR3 DNA sequence: TGTGCCAGCAGCTTATCCCACGCGGTGGGGCGTGAGCAGTTCTTC. As protein: CASSLSHAVGREQFF.

This chain uses TRBV24-1 with TRBJ2-6; D unresolved. CDR1 KGHDR and CDR2 SFDVKD come from the germline V gene. The V end lost 9 bases, the J end lost 0 bases, and 5 bases lay between the germline ends. The CDR3 sequence is 13 residues long. The CDR3, as DNA: TGTGCCACCTCTCCCTCTGGGGCCAACGTCCTGACTTTC. This codes for CATSPSGANVLTF.

The J gene is TRBJ2-2, the V gene TRBV10-3, with 8 bases aligning to TRBD2. The germline CDR1 and CDR2 sequences are ENHRY and SYGVKD. The CDR3 consists of 16 residues. The ends lost 0 bases at V and 3 bases at J; junction bases unmatched: 3. CDR3 protein: CAISESSGDYTGELFF. CDR3 nucleotides: TGTGCCATCAGTGAGTCTAGCGGGGACTACACCGGGGAGCTGTTTTTT.

The chain is built from TRBV3-1 (or the pseudogene TRBV3-2) and TRBJ1-4; no reliable D call. CDR1 is LGHDT, CDR2 YNNKEL, per germline (reference sequence). V was pared by 3 bases and J by 11 bases, with 10 bases between. The CDR3 covers 12 residues. The CDR3 reads CASSQREKKLFF. The CDR3 DNA follows: TGTGCCAGCAGCCAGAGAGAGAAGAAACTGTTTTTT.

This clone was found a few times. The chain carries TRBV5-6 and TRBJ1-4; unclear D gene. There are 14 residues in the CDR3. The V end was cut by 5 bases, the J end by 6 bases, with 14 bases between. The germline V gene encodes CDR1 SGHDT and CDR2 YYEEEE. The CDR3 region has the DNA TGTGCCAGCAGTACCCGGAACGGGGATGAAAAACTGTTTTTT. Amino acids: CASSTRNGDEKLFF.

CDR3 DNA sequence: TGTGCCAGCAGTTACGACAGGTTTCCCCACGAGCAGTACTTC. Residues: CASSYDRFPHEQYF. The chain couples TRBV6-2 or TRBV6-3 to TRBJ2-7; D may be TRBD1 (6 bases). The V end was cut by 2 bases, the J end by 5 bases, with 13 bases between. This CDR3 comprises 14 residues. Germline V gives CDR1 MNHEY, CDR2 SVGEGT.

The chain carries TRBV3-1 (or the pseudogene TRBV3-2) and TRBJ2-1; 12 bases are a match to TRBD2. The CDR3 is made up of 18 amino acids. From germline, CDR1 is LGHDT and CDR2 YNNKEL (reference sequence). The V gene end was trimmed by 0 bases and the J gene end by 5 bases; junction bases not matched to a gene: 8. CDR3 coding DNA: TGTGCCAGCAGCCAAGATCCTACTAGCGGGGGGCAAAACAATGAGCAGTTCTTC. Amino acid sequence: CASSQDPTSGGQNNEQFF.

V and J are TRBV19 and TRBJ2-3; D remains ambiguous. The CDR3 extends over 13 amino acids. The germline V and J ends were trimmed by 4 bases and 6 bases, with 11 bases remaining between them. Germline V CDR1 and CDR2: LNHDA, SQIVND (reference sequence). The CDR3 DNA follows: TGTGCCAGTAGTACATCTGTCGGGGATACGCAGTATTTT. It yields the protein CASSTSVGDTQYF.

The chain carries TRBV6-5 and TRBJ2-7; possibly TRBD2 for D (5 bases). Trimming left V 0 bases short and J 6 bases short, with 6 bases between. The length of the CDR3 is 12 residues. Germline CDR1 MNHEY, CDR2 SVGAGI. CDR3 residues: CASSYSGGEQYF. The CDR3, as DNA: TGTGCCAGCAGTTACTCCGGAGGCGAGCAGTACTTC.

The chain links TRBV6-6 to TRBJ1-4; the match to TRBD1 covers 7 bases. The CDR3 runs to 13 residues. Per germline, CDR1 MNHNY and CDR2 SVGAGI (reference sequence). Trimming took 11 bases from V and 7 from J; bases not matched to a gene: 10. CDR3 sequence (DNA): TGTGCCGGCGCCCCAGGGGGTCGTGAAAAACTGTTTTTT. Encoded protein: CAGAPGGREKLFF.

Worth noting for this clone: The sample has other DNA sequences that encode this CDR3 too. The chain links TRBV9 to TRBJ1-2, with D possibly matching TRBD1 (6 bases). Germline V CDR1 and CDR2: SGDLS, YYNGEE. This CDR3 is 13 amino acids long. Trimming pared 3 bases from V and 4 bases from J, leaving 10 bases between. The CDR3, as DNA: TGTGCCAGCAGCGAACAGGGCGGCTATGGCTACACCTTC. Its translation is CASSEQGGYGYTF.

The chain is built from TRBV10-3 and TRBJ2-7; weak D call: TRBD1 (5 bases). CDR1 and CDR2 from the germline V gene are ENHRY and SYGVKD. V lost 10 bases, J lost 3 bases, and 10 bases lay in between. This CDR3 region has 11 residues. CDR3 amino acids: CATRQIYEQYF. The CDR3 DNA sequence: TGTGCCACACGACAGATCTACGAGCAGTACTTC.

The genes are TRBV7-8 and TRBJ1-3; no definite D call. V was trimmed by 0 bases and J by 0 bases, leaving 18 bases between them. From germline, CDR1 is SGHVS and CDR2 FQNEAQ. This CDR3 contains 19 residues. The CDR3 sequence is CASSLASVSFQNSGNTIYF. The CDR3, as DNA: TGTGCCAGCAGCTTAGCGTCTGTTTCTTTTCAGAACTCTGGAAACACCATATATTTT.

This clone was detected only a few times. The chain carries TRBV27 and TRBJ1-6; D is possibly TRBD1 (5 bases). The CDR3 extends over 13 amino acids. Germline V gene sequence: CDR1 MNHEY, CDR2 SMNVEV (reference sequence). Trimming removed 5 bases at V and 10 bases at J, with 12 bases between. The CDR3 DNA reads as TGTGCCAGCAGTATAGGGGTGGAATCACCCCTCCACTTT. It yields the protein CASSIGVESPLHF.

The chain employs TRBV4-2 and TRBJ2-5; possible D gene TRBD1, 6 bases. The CDR3 is 16 residues long. Trimming left V 1 base short and J 5 bases short, with 17 bases between. Germline values: CDR1 LGHNA, CDR2 YNFKEQ. CDR3 protein: CASSQVSRGGEETQYF. As DNA, the CDR3 is TGTGCCAGCAGCCAAGTGAGCCGAGGGGGTGAGGAGACCCAGTACTTC.

A word on this clone: At the DNA level, this CDR3 is encoded by other sequences in the same sample as well. This rearrangement joins TRBV9 to TRBJ1-1; D not resolved. The germline gives CDR1 SGDLS, CDR2 YYNGEE. V lost 0 bases and J lost 1, with 7 bases in between. The CDR3 consists of 14 residues. The CDR3 bases are TGTGCCAGCAGCGTAGTGGCGGAGAACACTGAAGCTTTCTTT. This gives the protein CASSVVAENTEAFF.

V and J are TRBV3-1 (or the pseudogene TRBV3-2) and TRBJ2-3, with 7 positions matching TRBD2. Trimming cost V 1 base and J 0 bases; bases outside gene matches: 4. The CDR3 runs 16 residues. The germline gives CDR1 LGHDT, CDR2 YNNKEL (reference sequence). The CDR3 sequence: CASSQVGGGSTDTQYF. The CDR3 DNA is TGTGCCAGCAGCCAAGTAGGCGGGGGTAGCACAGATACGCAGTATTTT.

V is TRBV2 and J is TRBJ1-6, with TRBD1 as a possible D gene (6 bases). The CDR3 has 15 amino acids. CDR1 is SNHLY and CDR2 is FYNNEI in the germline V gene. V was trimmed by 0 bases and J by 6 bases, leaving 9 bases between them. CDR3: CASSEARGSNSPLHF. CDR3 sequence (DNA): TGTGCCAGCAGTGAAGCGAGGGGGAGTAATTCACCCCTCCACTTT.

V usage is TRBV5-5 and J usage is TRBJ1-1; 7 bases are a match to TRBD1. Germline V gene sequence: CDR1 SGHKS, CDR2 YYEKEE (reference sequence). With 2 bases clipped from V and 1 base from J, the junction kept 2 bases outside the gene matches. The CDR3 has 14 amino acids. DNA of the CDR3: TGTGCCAGCAGCTTAGACAGGGCGAACACTGAAGCTTTCTTT. Translation gives CASSLDRANTEAFF.

The CDR3: CASSLYPGGTEAFF. CDR3 nucleotide sequence: TGTGCCAGCAGTTTATACCCAGGGGGCACTGAAGCTTTCTTT. V gene TRBV27 combines with J gene TRBJ1-1; TRBD1 agrees at 7 bases. CDR3 size: 14 residues. Germline-derived CDR1 and CDR2 are MNHEY and SMNVEV (reference sequence). Trimming cost V 1 base and J 4 bases; bases outside gene matches: 3.

The chain links TRBV30 to TRBJ2-3, with D possibly matching TRBD2 (6 bases). V was clipped by 2 bases and J by 4 bases, with 10 bases between them. Germline CDR1 GTSNPN, CDR2 SVGIG (reference sequence). The CDR3 has 13 residues. The CDR3 here is CAWSPGTPDTQYF. As DNA, the CDR3 is TGTGCCTGGAGTCCGGGGACTCCAGATACGCAGTATTTT.

The V call is TRBV13, the J call TRBJ1-1; the D gene is possibly TRBD1 (5 bases). This CDR3 has 15 residues. Germline CDR1 and CDR2: PRHDT and FYEKMQ (reference sequence). Trimming pared 3 bases from V and 1 base from J, leaving 12 bases between. The CDR3 region is CASSFGGGGNTEAFF. In DNA, the CDR3 is TGTGCCAGCAGCTTCGGTGGGGGGGGGAACACTGAAGCTTTCTTT.